A selection of T cell receptor beta chains follows, all from one sample in a study of CD8 T cells in Susac syndrome. TCRdb processed the immunoSEQ multiplex PCR reads anew with MiXCR; each CDR3 protein has one entry. The table records about 170,000 distinct CDR3 sequences, about 94% of them present only once. The specimen was CD4+ T cells from PBMCs. Receptor source: a human donor with multiple sclerosis. Each CDR3 is given with its conserved first and last residue. A D gene is named only where the DNA matches it firmly. The size of a clone is reported for some rows only, either as once, few or many, or as a class for expanded clones.

d_call: .
clone_size: .
v_call: TRBV11-2
j_call: TRBJ2-2
cdr3_nt: TGTGCCTGGGGCAGACCGAACACCGGGGAGCTGTTTTTT
cdr3_aa: CAWGRPNTGELFF

d_call: TRBD2
clone_size: .
v_call: TRBV4-1
j_call: TRBJ2-3
cdr3_nt: TGCGCCAGCAGCCAATCCGGACTAGCGGTGGCGAGTACGCAGTATTTT
cdr3_aa: CASSQSGLAVASTQYF

d_call: TRBD1
clone_size: .
v_call: TRBV6-4
j_call: TRBJ2-7
cdr3_nt: TGTGCCAGCAGTCCTAACCCCGGGACAGGCTACGAGCAGTACTTC
cdr3_aa: CASSPNPGTGYEQYF

d_call: .
clone_size: .
v_call: TRBV6-2/TRBV6-3
j_call: TRBJ1-1
cdr3_nt: TGTGCCAGCAGTCTACTCATTACTAACACTGAAGCTTTCTTT
cdr3_aa: CASSLLITNTEAFF

d_call: .
clone_size: .
v_call: TRBV4-1
j_call: TRBJ2-5
cdr3_nt: TGCGCCAGCAGCCAAGTCCCCTTGGAGACCCAGTACTTC
cdr3_aa: CASSQVPLETQYF

d_call: .
clone_size: .
v_call: TRBV2
j_call: TRBJ1-1
cdr3_nt: TGTGCCAGCAGTGAAAGGCTGAACACTGAAGCTTTCTTT
cdr3_aa: CASSERLNTEAFF

d_call: TRBD1
clone_size: .
v_call: TRBV20-1
j_call: TRBJ1-6
cdr3_nt: TGCAGTGCTAGAAAGGGACAGATTAGGTCACCCCTCCACTTT
cdr3_aa: CSARKGQIRSPLHF

d_call: TRBD2
clone_size: once
v_call: TRBV20-1
j_call: TRBJ2-1
cdr3_nt: TGCAGTGCTAGAGCCCCGACTGGCGGGGGAAATGAGCAGTTCTTC
cdr3_aa: CSARAPTGGGNEQFF

d_call: .
clone_size: .
v_call: TRBV28
j_call: TRBJ2-2
cdr3_nt: TGTGCCAGCATGATTGGGTCAGGGTTTTCCACCGGGGAGCTGTTTTTT
cdr3_aa: CASMIGSGFSTGELFF

d_call: .
clone_size: .
v_call: TRBV30
j_call: TRBJ2-2
cdr3_nt: TGTGCCTGGGCGACTAGGCACACCGGGGAGCTGTTTTTT
cdr3_aa: CAWATRHTGELFF

d_call: .
clone_size: few
v_call: TRBV5-1
j_call: TRBJ1-3
cdr3_nt: TGCGCCAGCAGACTTGGCTCTGGAAACACCATATATTTT
cdr3_aa: CASRLGSGNTIYF

d_call: .
clone_size: .
v_call: TRBV2
j_call: TRBJ1-6
cdr3_nt: TGTGCCAGCAGTGAAATCGGATCTCCCGGGAACTCACCCCTCCACTTT
cdr3_aa: CASSEIGSPGNSPLHF

d_call: .
clone_size: once
v_call: TRBV19
j_call: TRBJ2-2
cdr3_nt: TGTGCCAGTAATGCTGTCCTCCTGTCCGGGGAGCTGTTTTTT
cdr3_aa: CASNAVLLSGELFF

d_call: .
clone_size: .
v_call: TRBV12-3/TRBV12-4
j_call: TRBJ2-7
cdr3_nt: TGTGCCAGCAGCCGTACTATGCTCTACGAGCAGTACTTC
cdr3_aa: CASSRTMLYEQYF

d_call: TRBD2
clone_size: .
v_call: TRBV2
j_call: TRBJ2-7
cdr3_nt: TGTGCCAGCAGGGGGACTAGCGGGAGTCCCGAGCAGTACTTC
cdr3_aa: CASRGTSGSPEQYF

d_call: TRBD1
clone_size: .
v_call: TRBV5-4
j_call: TRBJ2-2
cdr3_nt: TGTGCCAGCAGCTACGAGACAGGGCAGAACACCGGGGAGCTGTTTTTT
cdr3_aa: CASSYETGQNTGELFF

d_call: .
clone_size: .
v_call: TRBV5-1
j_call: TRBJ2-1
cdr3_nt: TGCGCCAGCAGCTTGGGTTTTGGGCGCAATGAGCAGTTCTTC
cdr3_aa: CASSLGFGRNEQFF

d_call: .
clone_size: .
v_call: TRBV5-4
j_call: TRBJ2-5
cdr3_nt: TGTGCCAGCAGCTTGGCAGGGAGCTCAGAGACCCAGTACTTC
cdr3_aa: CASSLAGSSETQYF

d_call: TRBD1
clone_size: .
v_call: TRBV7-9
j_call: TRBJ2-7
cdr3_nt: TGTGCCAGCAGCTTTTTTAGGGGACAGAGACCCTACGAGCAGTACTTC
cdr3_aa: CASSFFRGQRPYEQYF

d_call: .
clone_size: .
v_call: TRBV18
j_call: TRBJ1-4
cdr3_nt: TGTGCCAGCTCACCCTCCCGACACCCAACTAATGAAAAACTGTTTTTT
cdr3_aa: CASSPSRHPTNEKLFF

d_call: .
clone_size: .
v_call: TRBV19
j_call: TRBJ1-5
cdr3_nt: TGTGCCAGTAGTAGTCAAGGGGGGAATAGCAATCAGCCCCAGCATTTT
cdr3_aa: CASSSQGGNSNQPQHF

d_call: .
clone_size: .
v_call: TRBV5-4
j_call: TRBJ2-5
cdr3_nt: TGTGCCAGCAGCTCCCAGGGAACGCAAGAGACCCAGTACTTC
cdr3_aa: CASSSQGTQETQYF

d_call: TRBD1
clone_size: .
v_call: TRBV7-9
j_call: TRBJ2-7
cdr3_nt: TGTGCCAGCAGACCTAACCCGGGGACAGGGGCCTTGTACGAGCAGTACTTC
cdr3_aa: CASRPNPGTGALYEQYF

d_call: .
clone_size: .
v_call: TRBV28
j_call: TRBJ2-3
cdr3_nt: TGTGCCAGCAGTTTTAAGCCGGGGAGGACAGATACGCAGTATTTT
cdr3_aa: CASSFKPGRTDTQYF

d_call: .
clone_size: .
v_call: TRBV19
j_call: TRBJ1-1
cdr3_nt: TGTGCCAGTAGTATCGGTACGGGGTTGTGGGTGAACACTGAAGCTTTCTTT
cdr3_aa: CASSIGTGLWVNTEAFF

d_call: .
clone_size: .
v_call: TRBV24-1
j_call: TRBJ1-3
cdr3_nt: TGTGCCACCAGTGATTCTCCGGGACTCGGAAACACCATATATTTT
cdr3_aa: CATSDSPGLGNTIYF

d_call: .
clone_size: .
v_call: TRBV20-1
j_call: TRBJ2-7
cdr3_nt: TGCAGTGCTAGAGATCGGGCAGAACCCGGCGAGCAGTACTTC
cdr3_aa: CSARDRAEPGEQYF

d_call: TRBD1
clone_size: .
v_call: TRBV11-1
j_call: TRBJ1-1
cdr3_nt: TGTGCCAGCAGCAACCCTGGGACAGTTGGCACTGAAGCTTTCTTT
cdr3_aa: CASSNPGTVGTEAFF

d_call: TRBD2
clone_size: .
v_call: TRBV6-5
j_call: TRBJ2-1
cdr3_nt: TGTGCCAGCAGTTACTCGATTCCAGCGGGGGCCCCCTCCTACAATGAGCAGTTCTTC
cdr3_aa: CASSYSIPAGAPSYNEQFF

d_call: TRBD2
clone_size: .
v_call: TRBV6-5
j_call: TRBJ2-1
cdr3_nt: TGTGCCAGCAGTTACTCTAGCGGGAGTGCGTACAATGAGCAGTTCTTC
cdr3_aa: CASSYSSGSAYNEQFF

d_call: TRBD1
clone_size: .
v_call: TRBV25-1
j_call: TRBJ1-2
cdr3_nt: TGTGCCAGCAGAGGGACAGGGGTTATTGGCTATGGCTACACCTTC
cdr3_aa: CASRGTGVIGYGYTF

d_call: .
clone_size: once
v_call: TRBV7-2
j_call: TRBJ1-1
cdr3_nt: TGTGCCAGCAGCTTAGTGGGGCTCTTGAACACTGAAGCTTTCTTT
cdr3_aa: CASSLVGLLNTEAFF

d_call: .
clone_size: .
v_call: TRBV19
j_call: TRBJ1-5
cdr3_nt: TGTGCCAGTAGTATAGTGGTGGATCCGTTAAGCAATCAGCCCCAGCATTTT
cdr3_aa: CASSIVVDPLSNQPQHF

d_call: .
clone_size: .
v_call: TRBV18
j_call: TRBJ2-5
cdr3_nt: TGTGCCAGCTCATCGAACGCCGGGGAGACCCAGTACTTC
cdr3_aa: CASSSNAGETQYF

d_call: TRBD2
clone_size: .
v_call: TRBV5-6
j_call: TRBJ2-5
cdr3_nt: TGTGCCAGCAGCTTTAGCGGGGTTTTAGAGACCCAGTACTTC
cdr3_aa: CASSFSGVLETQYF

d_call: TRBD2
clone_size: .
v_call: TRBV4-3
j_call: TRBJ2-7
cdr3_nt: TGCGCCAGCAGCCAGGGGCATTCTACGGGACTAGCGGGAGCCCCCTACGAGCAGTACTTC
cdr3_aa: CASSQGHSTGLAGAPYEQYF

d_call: TRBD1
clone_size: .
v_call: TRBV12-3/TRBV12-4
j_call: TRBJ2-7
cdr3_nt: TGTGCCAGCAGGACGGGACAGGGATCAGAGCAGTACTTC
cdr3_aa: CASRTGQGSEQYF

d_call: .
clone_size: .
v_call: TRBV2
j_call: TRBJ2-2
cdr3_nt: TGTGCCAGCAGTGTGGGGGGCGCTTTGACCGGGGAGCTGTTTTTT
cdr3_aa: CASSVGGALTGELFF

d_call: TRBD1
clone_size: .
v_call: TRBV5-1
j_call: TRBJ2-1
cdr3_nt: TGCGCCAGCAGCTCCCGGGACAGGTCCCCCCTGAGCTCCTACAATGAGCAGTTCTTC
cdr3_aa: CASSSRDRSPLSSYNEQFF

d_call: .
clone_size: .
v_call: TRBV12-3/TRBV12-4
j_call: TRBJ1-3
cdr3_nt: TGTGCCAGCAGGGAAAAGATGGGCACTGGAAACACCATATATTTT
cdr3_aa: CASREKMGTGNTIYF

d_call: .
clone_size: .
v_call: TRBV5-1
j_call: TRBJ2-5
cdr3_nt: TGCGCCAGCAGCTTAGGACCAGCAGGGGAGACCCAGTACTTC
cdr3_aa: CASSLGPAGETQYF

d_call: TRBD2
clone_size: .
v_call: TRBV7-9
j_call: TRBJ2-7
cdr3_nt: TGTGCCAGCAGCTTGGGGAGGGGACTAGCTTACGAGCAGTACTTC
cdr3_aa: CASSLGRGLAYEQYF

d_call: TRBD2
clone_size: few
v_call: TRBV9
j_call: TRBJ2-4
cdr3_nt: TGTGCCAGCGGACGCGGGAGGGACAAAAACATTCAGTACTTC
cdr3_aa: CASGRGRDKNIQYF

d_call: .
clone_size: .
v_call: TRBV14
j_call: TRBJ2-7
cdr3_nt: TGTGCCAGCAGGAGATCGAGGCTCAAGGCCGAGCAGTACTTC
cdr3_aa: CASRRSRLKAEQYF

d_call: .
clone_size: once
v_call: TRBV7-8
j_call: TRBJ2-5
cdr3_nt: TGTGCCAGCAGCTTAGCCAGCGGGCCCCAAGAGACCCAGTACTTC
cdr3_aa: CASSLASGPQETQYF

d_call: .
clone_size: .
v_call: TRBV7-2
j_call: TRBJ1-5
cdr3_nt: TGTGCCAGCAGCTTAGCTGGGGGTGGGGTGACCCAGCATTTT
cdr3_aa: CASSLAGGGVTQHF

d_call: .
clone_size: .
v_call: TRBV6-6
j_call: TRBJ1-1
cdr3_nt: TGTGCCAGCAGATCACAGGAAAACACTGAAGCTTTCTTT
cdr3_aa: CASRSQENTEAFF

d_call: .
clone_size: .
v_call: TRBV30
j_call: TRBJ2-7
cdr3_nt: TGTGCCTGGGGGGGATTCTACGAGCAGTACTTC
cdr3_aa: CAWGGFYEQYF

d_call: .
clone_size: .
v_call: TRBV2
j_call: TRBJ1-3
cdr3_nt: TGTGCCAGCAGTGAAAAGGACACCATATATTTT
cdr3_aa: CASSEKDTIYF

d_call: .
clone_size: few
v_call: TRBV5-1
j_call: TRBJ1-1
cdr3_nt: TGCGCCAGCAGCAGTCGGAGTACTGAAGCTTTCTTT
cdr3_aa: CASSSRSTEAFF